This T cell receptor beta chain originates from a study of blood T cell repertoires in COVID-19. Study-wide context: Material from acute and convalescent COVID-19 was sourced from the United States, Italy and Spain. PBMCs, B-cell-depleted T cells, or T cells provided the cDNA or gDNA that made up the material.

Authors' processing steps: Amplifying reference gene primers gave estimates of nucleated cell counts. Profiling relied on immunoSEQ multiplex PCR, and the TCRdb table lists in-frame clones only, not all of them. V and J calls and clone size are as listed in that table; D and trimming were resolved from the DNA. This sample has about 140,000 clones, with around three quarters found just once. Germline loops: CDR1 SGHVS, CDR2 FNYEAQ. The junction had 9 bases not matched to a gene; V was cut back by 4 bases and J by 5 bases. The CDR3 runs 16 residues. The clonotype was recovered from a man aged 45-65 years with acute or convalescent COVID-19. The specimen was peripheral blood. The gene calls are TRBV7-6 and TRBJ2-2, with 8 bases aligning to TRBD2. DNA of the CDR3: TGTGCCAGCAGCTCCGTTGGACTAGCAACAACCGGGGAGCTGTTTTTT. Encoded protein: CASSSVGLATTGELFF.